The clone carrying this T cell receptor beta chain appeared a single time. Trimming took off 5 bases at V and 8 bases at J, with 19 bases between the two ends. CDR3 length: 15 residues. CDR1 is MNHEY, CDR2 SVGEGT, per germline. The data were taken from a study of blood T cell repertoires in COVID-19. At the level of the study: T cells, B-cell-depleted T cells, or PBMCs supplied cDNA or gDNA.

Per the original data handling: Counts of nucleated cells, estimated from reference gene primer amplification, were obtained. The assay was immunoSEQ multiplex PCR, and TCRdb's table has in-frame clones only and misses some. V and J calls and clone size are copied from that table; D and trimming were computed from the DNA. The data show 65,000 to 95,000 clones, over 65% seen once. The sequencing sample was made of peripheral blood. V gene TRBV6-2 or TRBV6-3 combines with J gene TRBJ2-4; possibly TRBD1 for D (7 bases). The clonotype originates from a man aged 50 to 60 with active or convalescent COVID-19. As DNA, the CDR3 is TGTGCCAGCAGTACCCCGGAGGGGGCGGCCCACATTCAGTACTTC. Its translation: CASSTPEGAAHIQYF.